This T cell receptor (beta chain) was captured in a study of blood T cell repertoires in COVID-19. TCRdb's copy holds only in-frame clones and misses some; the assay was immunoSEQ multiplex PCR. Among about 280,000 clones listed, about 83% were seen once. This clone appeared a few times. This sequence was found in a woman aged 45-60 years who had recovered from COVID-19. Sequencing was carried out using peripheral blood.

CDR3 DNA: TGTGCCAGCAGTCCCCCCACAGGGGCCCATTCACCCCTCCACTTT. The encoded protein is CASSPPTGAHSPLHF. This sequence joins TRBV28 and TRBJ1-6; 7 nucleotides line up with TRBD1. The germline gives CDR1 MDHEN, CDR2 SYDVKM. V dropped 5 bases and J dropped 8; count of bases not matched to a gene: 9. The CDR3 runs to 15 residues.